Each of the 23 T cell receptor beta chains below was sequenced from the same sample in a study of neoadjuvant anti-PD-1 for oral cavity cancer. TCRdb's table, derived via immunoSEQ multiplex PCR, lists solely in-frame clones and lacks some. Seen here are tens of thousands of clones, 38% observed once, and the top ten hold about 16%. Time point of the sample: after neoadjuvant nivolumab, at surgical resection. This material consisted of tumor tissue, taken after nivolumab (anti-PD-1) treatment. The receptors originated from a person between 40 and 79 years old with oral cavity squamous cell carcinoma.

The CDR3 here is CASRTGQGSSDTQYF. As DNA, the CDR3 is TGTGCCAGCAGAACGGGACAGGGATCATCAGATACGCAGTATTTT. This chain uses TRBV11-2 with TRBJ2-3, with 9 bases fitting TRBD1. With V trimmed by 6 bases and J by 4 bases, 8 bases remained unmatched. CDR3 length: 15 residues. CDR1 and CDR2 from the germline V gene are SGHAT and FQNNGV.

This clone was counted at least ten times. V and J are TRBV27 and TRBJ2-7; D might be TRBD2 (7 bases). This CDR3 spans 16 amino acids. V was pared by 6 bases and J by 4 bases, with 22 bases between. Germline V gene sequence: CDR1 MNHEY, CDR2 SMNVEV (reference sequence). Here the CDR3 reads CASSSTAQGGGYEQYF. The CDR3, as DNA: TGTGCCAGCAGCTCAACAGCCCAAGGGGGGGGGTACGAGCAGTACTTC.

The rearrangement uses TRBV5-4 and TRBJ2-1, with a weak D call TRBD1 (5 bases). In germline, CDR1 is SGHNT, CDR2 YYREEE (reference sequence). CDR3 length equals 14 residues. Between the trimmed V and J ends, which lost 3 bases and 3 bases, there was a span of 10 bases. In DNA form, the CDR3 reads TGTGCCAGCAGCTCCCCTAGGGGCTACAATGAGCAGTTCTTC. Its translation: CASSSPRGYNEQFF.

The V call is TRBV16, the J call TRBJ2-1; TRBD1 agrees at 8 bases. CDR3 size: 15 residues. The germline gives CDR1 KGHSY, CDR2 FQNENV. After removal of 2 bases from V and 4 bases from J, the junction contained 4 bases not matched to a gene. CDR3 sequence reads: CASSQTGGPYNEQFF. The CDR3 DNA reads TGTGCCAGCAGCCAAACAGGGGGACCGTACAATGAGCAGTTCTTC.

The V call is TRBV29-1, the J call TRBJ1-1, with D tentatively TRBD1 (5 bases). V lost 7 bases and J lost 1, with 13 bases in between. The CDR3 spans 13 residues. Germline values: CDR1 SQVTM, CDR2 ANQGSEA. The DNA of the CDR3 is TGCAGCGCTCACGGGGCGACGAACACTGAAGCTTTCTTT. It translates to CSAHGATNTEAFF.

The gene calls are TRBV27 and TRBJ1-2; D not resolved. Germline CDR1 reads MNHEY; CDR2 reads SMNVEV (reference sequence). The CDR3 contains 16 residues. V was shortened by 2 bases and J by 2 bases, with 15 bases between the two germline ends. CDR3 residues: CASSLGPRAFNYGYTF. DNA of the CDR3: TGTGCCAGCAGTTTAGGGCCACGAGCTTTCAACTATGGCTACACCTTC.

This clone has a handful of counts. The rearrangement uses TRBV25-1 and TRBJ1-1; TRBD1 might be the D (6 bases). The germline V gene encodes CDR1 MGHDK and CDR2 SYGVNS. The CDR3 runs 12 residues. Between the trimmed V and J ends, which lost 5 bases and 8 bases, there was a span of 12 bases. The CDR3 nucleotides read TGTGCCAGCAGTCTAGGGACACTAGAAGCTTTCTTT. It specifies CASSLGTLEAFF. The whole variable domain, remainder taken from reference TRBV25-1 and TRBJ1-1, is EADIYQTPRYLVIGTGKKITLECSQTMGHDKMYWYQQDPGMELHLIHYSYGVNSTEKGDLSSESTVSRIRTEHFPLTLESARPSHTSQYLCASSLGTLEAFFGQGTRLTVV.

In its sample, this clone was seen once. The rearrangement uses TRBV7-6 and TRBJ2-7; a weak D match, TRBD1 (5 bases). This CDR3 contains 11 residues. V was pared by 5 bases and J by 5 bases, with 7 bases between. Germline V gene data show CDR1 as SGHVS and CDR2 as FNYEAQ. CDR3 in DNA: TGTGCCAGCAGCCGGACAAACGAGCAGTACTTC. Amino acids: CASSRTNEQYF. Variable domain in full (rest from reference TRBV7-6 and TRBJ2-7): GAGVSQSPRYKVTKRGQDVALRCDPISGHVSLYWYRQALGQGPEFLTYFNYEAQQDKSGLPNDRFSAERPEGSISTLTIQRTEQRDSAMYRCASSRTNEQYFGPGTRLTVT.

The chain is built from TRBV5-1 and TRBJ1-2; 7 nucleotides match TRBD1. Germline V CDR1 and CDR2: SGHRS, YFSETQ. The CDR3 spans 14 residues. With V trimmed by 4 bases and J by 5 bases, 8 bases remained unmatched. The CDR3 is CASSPGTAGYGYTF. CDR3 sequence (DNA): TGCGCCAGCAGCCCGGGGACAGCGGGGTATGGCTACACCTTC.

There are many counts of this clone. The chain recombines TRBV4-2 with TRBJ2-6; 7 positions agree with TRBD1. Germline assignment: CDR1 LGHNA and CDR2 YNFKEQ. V shed 0 bases, J shed 0 bases, and the junction held 2 bases outside the gene matches. There are 17 residues in the CDR3. The CDR3 DNA follows: TGTGCCAGCAGCCAAGAGACAGGGTCCTCTGGGGCCAACGTCCTGACTTTC. Its translation: CASSQETGSSGANVLTF.

This clone was picked up many times. The chain recombines TRBV29-1 with TRBJ1-4, with D hard to call. Germline V gene data show CDR1 as SQVTM and CDR2 as ANQGSEA. The ends were cut back, 6 bases at V and 4 bases at J, with 9 bases in the middle. The length of the CDR3 is 12 residues. The CDR3: CSVTVGNEKLFF. Here the CDR3 DNA reads TGCAGCGTAACGGTGGGTAATGAAAAACTGTTTTTT.

This clone was found a few times. The chain couples TRBV11-2 to TRBJ2-7; perhaps TRBD2 as D (6 bases). The CDR3 contains 15 residues. Trimming shortened V by 5 bases and J by 6 bases, and 20 bases separated the two germline ends. CDR1 SGHAT and CDR2 FQNNGV come from the germline V gene. CDR3 in amino acids: CASSPGSGPIGEQYF. In nucleotides, the CDR3 is TGTGCCAGCAGCCCGGGGAGCGGGCCGATAGGCGAGCAGTACTTC. Using reference TRBV11-2 and TRBJ2-7 for the parts outside the CDR3, the full variable domain is EAGVAQSPRYKIIEKRQSVAFWCNPISGHATLYWYQQILGQGPKLLIQFQNNGVVDDSQLPKDRFSAERLKGVDSTLKIQPAKLEDSAVYLCASSPGSGPIGEQYFGPGTRLTVT.

This clone has only a few counts. The chain uses TRBV5-4 and TRBJ1-6; 7 bases match TRBD1. This CDR3 is built from 13 residues. Unmatched junction bases numbered 1, after V lost 3 bases and J lost 7 bases. Germline lookup yields CDR1 SGHNT and CDR2 YYREEE (reference sequence). The CDR3 sequence: CASSSTGNSPLHF. For the CDR3, the DNA is TGTGCCAGCAGCTCGACAGGGAATTCACCCCTCCACTTT.

The gene calls are TRBV7-2 and TRBJ2-7; TRBD1 matches 11 bases. V gave up 5 bases and J gave up 3 bases; unmatched junction bases: 6. Looked up from germline, CDR1 is SGHTA and CDR2 is FQGNSA. The CDR3 is made up of 15 amino acids. The CDR3 loop is CASSIGQGARYEQYF. CDR3 DNA: TGTGCCAGCAGCATCGGACAGGGGGCGCGCTACGAGCAGTACTTC.

The chain recombines TRBV5-1 with TRBJ2-5; a weak D match, TRBD2 (5 bases). The CDR3 runs to 13 residues. Germline V gene lookup returns CDR1 SGHRS and CDR2 YFSETQ. The V end was cut by 4 bases, the J end by 4 bases, with 11 bases between. CDR3 loop: CASSDGSGETQYF. Here the CDR3 DNA reads TGCGCCAGCAGCGATGGGAGCGGAGAGACCCAGTACTTC.

This clone was seen only once. V gene TRBV5-1 combines with J gene TRBJ2-7; maybe TRBD1 (5 bases). This CDR3 is built from 16 residues. The germline V gene has CDR1 SGHRS and CDR2 YFSETQ. V was shortened by 2 bases and J by 3 bases, with 18 bases between the two germline ends. The CDR3 DNA reads TGCGCCAGCAGCTTAAGCCAGGGTGGGTTTTACTACGAGCAGTACTTC. Translated, it gives CASSLSQGGFYYEQYF.

Written as DNA, the CDR3 is TGTGCCAGCTCTCCCCTCATTGCACCGGATACGCAGTATTTT. Translating gives CASSPLIAPDTQYF. The chain uses TRBV18 and TRBJ2-3; D call uncertain. CDR3 length equals 14 residues. The germline V and J ends were trimmed by 6 bases and 6 bases, with 16 bases remaining between them. Looked up from germline, CDR1 is KGHSH and CDR2 is LQKENI.

This clone showed up just once. The V gene is TRBV7-8, the J gene TRBJ2-3; 9 bases match TRBD1. Per germline, CDR1 SGHVS and CDR2 FQNEAQ. V shed 5 bases, J shed 1 base, and the junction held 4 bases outside the gene matches. The CDR3 has 15 residues. The CDR3 protein is CASSPRTGGTDTQYF. CDR3 DNA: TGTGCCAGCAGCCCGCGGACAGGGGGCACAGATACGCAGTATTTT.

This clone came up a few times. The chain links TRBV9 to TRBJ1-6, with D possibly matching TRBD1 (6 bases). Germline lookup yields CDR1 SGDLS and CDR2 YYNGEE. Trimming removed 3 bases from V and 8 bases from J, with 18 bases in between. The CDR3 covers 16 residues. As DNA, the CDR3 is TGTGCCAGCAGCGCTCCACCAAGGGGGGGAGATTCACCCCTCCACTTT. This encodes CASSAPPRGGDSPLHF. The whole variable domain, filled in from reference TRBV9 and TRBJ1-6, reads DSGVTQTPKHLITATGQRVTLRCSPRSGDLSVYWYQQSLDQGLQFLIQYYNGEERAKGNILERFSAQQFPDLHSELNLSSLELGDSALYFCASSAPPRGGDSPLHFGNGTRLTVT.

The genes are TRBV7-8 and TRBJ1-5, with D possibly matching TRBD1 (5 bases). Per the germline V gene, CDR1 is SGHVS and CDR2 is FQNEAQ. V was shortened by 1 base and J by 2 bases, with 12 bases between the two germline ends. The CDR3 length is 16 residues. CDR3 amino acids: CASSLVPRGGNQPQHF. The CDR3 DNA reads TGTGCCAGCAGCTTAGTACCCCGAGGGGGCAATCAGCCCCAGCATTTT.

The chain joins TRBV19 to TRBJ1-1, with a possible D match to TRBD1 (5 bases). Germline CDR1 and CDR2: LNHDA and SQIVND (reference sequence). The CDR3 totals 15 residues. V was shortened by 7 bases and J by 4 bases, with 19 bases between the two germline ends. For the CDR3, the DNA is TGTGCCAGTATATGCAGGGATGTTTGGGGCACTGAAGCTTTCTTT. Protein sequence: CASICRDVWGTEAFF.

V is TRBV28 and J is TRBJ1-5; unclear D gene. Trimming pared 0 bases from V and 5 bases from J, leaving 5 bases between. The CDR3 has 13 amino acids. CDR1 and CDR2 from the germline V gene are MDHEN and SYDVKM. The CDR3 loop is CASSLWGDQPQHF. The CDR3 DNA follows: TGTGCCAGCAGTTTATGGGGAGATCAGCCCCAGCATTTT.

The chain employs TRBV30 and TRBJ1-2; D unclear. Germline V gene sequence: CDR1 GTSNPN, CDR2 SVGIG (reference sequence). There are 12 residues in the CDR3. The V gene lost 2 bases and the J gene lost 4 bases, with 8 bases spanning the gap. This chain's CDR3 is CAWSLYLYGYTF. For the CDR3, the DNA is TGTGCCTGGAGTCTGTACCTCTATGGCTACACCTTC.